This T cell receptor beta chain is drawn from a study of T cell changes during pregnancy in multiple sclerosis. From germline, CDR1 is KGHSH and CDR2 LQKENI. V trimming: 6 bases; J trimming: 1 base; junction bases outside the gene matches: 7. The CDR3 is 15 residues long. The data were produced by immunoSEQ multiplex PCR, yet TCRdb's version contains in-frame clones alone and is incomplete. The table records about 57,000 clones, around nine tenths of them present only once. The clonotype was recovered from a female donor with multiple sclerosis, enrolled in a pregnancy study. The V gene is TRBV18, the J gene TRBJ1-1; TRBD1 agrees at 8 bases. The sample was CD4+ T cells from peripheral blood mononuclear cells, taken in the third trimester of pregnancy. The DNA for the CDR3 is TGTGCCAGCTCTCCGGCGACAGGGGAGAACACTGAAGCTTTCTTT. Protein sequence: CASSPATGENTEAFF.